This T cell receptor beta chain was profiled in a study of T cell responses to AZD1222 COVID-19 vaccine. Here immunoSEQ multiplex PCR was the method, and the copy in TCRdb shows in-frame clones only, minus some. The profile shows 95,000 to 150,000 clones, about 90% of them singletons. CDR3 length equals 15 residues. With 1 base removed from V and 1 base from J, the gap between germline ends came to 11 bases. Germline V gene sequence: CDR1 LNHDA, CDR2 SQIVND (reference sequence). The TCR comes from an adult in good health. The chain couples TRBV19 to TRBJ2-7; D remains unclear. This specimen consisted of peripheral blood, obtained on day 0 of AZD1222 vaccination. The CDR3 spells CASSIGGGGSYEQYF. The CDR3 region has the DNA TGTGCCAGTAGTATAGGAGGTGGCGGTTCCTACGAGCAGTACTTC.